A selection of T cell receptor beta chains follows, all from one sample in a study of siplizumab effects on memory and regulatory T cells. Using immunoSEQ multiplex PCR, the repertoire was profiled, and TCRdb retains in-frame clones only, with some absent. The sample yields about 110,000 clones, over 85% seen once. The sequenced sample was CD4+ T cells sorted from blood. These receptors were collected from a human donor in good health. Each CDR3 is given with its conserved first and last residue. D genes are given only for firm matches. Where a row states a size, it is once, few, many or the class of an expanded clone; other rows omit it.

abundance	d_gene	v_gene	j_gene	CDR3nt	CDR3aa
-	TRBD2	TRBV5-6	TRBJ2-2	TGTGCCAGCAGCCCCGATCTAGCGGGAGATGGGGAGCTGTTTTTT	CASSPDLAGDGELFF
-	-	TRBV7-9	TRBJ1-2	TGTGCCAGCAGCTTTGCGGCAGCCTATGGCTACACCTTC	CASSFAAAYGYTF
-	-	TRBV6-1	TRBJ1-5	TGTGCCAGCAGGGAACCCGTTCAGCCCCAGCATTTT	CASREPVQPQHF
-	-	TRBV5-1	TRBJ1-3	TGCGCCAGCAGCCGGGACTCTGGAAACACCATATATTTT	CASSRDSGNTIYF
few	-	TRBV5-5	TRBJ1-2	TGTGCCAGCAGCTTCAAACAGGGTAGGGATAACTATGGCTACACCTTC	CASSFKQGRDNYGYTF
once	-	TRBV4-1	TRBJ2-3	TGCGCCAGCAGCCAAGCTGTAGTCCCTACAGCTACGCAGTATTTT	CASSQAVVPTATQYF
-	-	TRBV6-1	TRBJ2-7	TGTGCCAGCAGCGCACAGAAAGTTAGCTCCTACGAGCAGTACTTC	CASSAQKVSSYEQYF
-	TRBD1	TRBV19	TRBJ2-1	TGTGCCAGTAGAAGGACAGGGGGCTATGAGCAGTTCTTC	CASRRTGGYEQFF
-	TRBD1	TRBV27	TRBJ1-2	TGTGCCAGCAGTCTTGGACAGGGGGCGAGATGGGGTGGCTACACCTTC	CASSLGQGARWGGYTF
-	-	TRBV6-1	TRBJ2-5	TGTGCCAGCAGTGCCTTCGTCGCGGAGCGACCACAAGAGACCCAGTACTTC	CASSAFVAERPQETQYF
-	-	TRBV30	TRBJ2-7	TGTGCCTGGAGTGTAAACAGGGCCGTATCCTACGAGCAGTACTTC	CAWSVNRAVSYEQYF
-	-	TRBV5-4	TRBJ1-2	TGTGCCAGCAGCTTGGTCAGGGAGGAGGGCTACACCTTC	CASSLVREEGYTF
once	TRBD1	TRBV5-1	TRBJ1-1	TGCGCCAGCAGCTGGCGGACAGGTCAGGTGAACACTGAAGCTTTCTTT	CASSWRTGQVNTEAFF
-	-	TRBV19	TRBJ2-3	TGTGCCAGCTCCGGAGGGTTGGGCAGGGTGGCAGATACGCAGTATTTT	CASSGGLGRVADTQYF
-	-	TRBV29-1	TRBJ2-5	TGCAGCGTTCAAAGGACACCCGAAGAGACCCAGTACTTC	CSVQRTPEETQYF
-	-	TRBV6-1	TRBJ1-1	TGTGCCAGCAGTGAACGGGTGGACACTGAAGCTTTCTTT	CASSERVDTEAFF
-	-	TRBV5-1	TRBJ2-5	TGCGCCAGCAGCCCCCCCAGACAAGAGACCCAGTACTTC	CASSPPRQETQYF
-	-	TRBV19	TRBJ1-1	TGTGCCAGTAGTATCTGGGAGAACACTGAAGCTTTCTTT	CASSIWENTEAFF
-	-	TRBV5-8	TRBJ1-2	TGTGCCAGCACCCTTTACAGCTATGGCTACACCTTC	CASTLYSYGYTF
-	TRBD1	TRBV11-3	TRBJ2-1	TGTGCCAGCAGCCCCGGGACAGGGTTCAATGAGCAGTTCTTC	CASSPGTGFNEQFF
-	-	TRBV5-6	TRBJ1-1	TGTGCCAGCAGCTTGGGGTTGGCTGAAGCTTTCTTT	CASSLGLAEAFF
-	TRBD1	TRBV29-1	TRBJ2-5	TGCAGCGTTGTACAGGGGGCTGGAGAGACCCAGTACTTC	CSVVQGAGETQYF
-	TRBD2	TRBV11-2	TRBJ2-1	TGTGCCAGCAGTCGGATAGCGGGAGCACGCTACAATGAGCAGTTCTTC	CASSRIAGARYNEQFF
-	-	TRBV5-1	TRBJ2-3	TGCGCCAGCAGCTTGCAGGGTCCAGATACGCAGTATTTT	CASSLQGPDTQYF
-	-	TRBV10-3	TRBJ1-6	TGTGCCATCAGTGTAGGAGGGGGGGGTAATTCACCCCTCCACTTT	CAISVGGGGNSPLHF
-	TRBD1	TRBV25-1	TRBJ2-3	TGTGCCAGCAGTCGGACAGGCCCCGCCACAGATACGCAGTATTTT	CASSRTGPATDTQYF
-	-	TRBV27	TRBJ1-2	TGTGCCAGCAGTTTTCGGGATCGGGGTGGCTACACCTTC	CASSFRDRGGYTF
-	-	TRBV5-5	TRBJ1-1	TGTGCCAGCAGCGTTCATTTTTGGGGAACAGCGAACACTGAAGCTTTCTTT	CASSVHFWGTANTEAFF
-	-	TRBV30	TRBJ1-1	TGTGCCTGGGGACGGTTAAACACTGAAGCTTTCTTT	CAWGRLNTEAFF
-	-	TRBV28	TRBJ2-2	TGTGCCAGCCGCCCGGCTGGCGACTCTAACACCGGGGAGCTGTTTTTT	CASRPAGDSNTGELFF
-	-	TRBV19	TRBJ1-2	TGTGCCAGTAGTAGCCCGCTTGGCTACACCTTC	CASSSPLGYTF
-	TRBD1	TRBV27	TRBJ1-1	TGTGCCAGCAGAGCAGGGGGGACGAACACTGAAGCTTTCTTT	CASRAGGTNTEAFF
once	-	TRBV6-5	TRBJ2-5	TGTGCCAGTCTGAACCCGTGGCAAGAGACCCAGTACTTC	CASLNPWQETQYF
once	-	TRBV18	TRBJ2-1	TGTGCCAGCTCACCAAGCACTAGGGACAATGAGCAGTTCTTC	CASSPSTRDNEQFF
-	-	TRBV9	TRBJ2-5	TGTGCCAGCAGCGAGGGGACACAGTTTCAAGAGACCCAGTACTTC	CASSEGTQFQETQYF
-	-	TRBV5-1	TRBJ2-5	TGCGCCAGCAGCGGGAGACAGGTCCAAGAGACCCAGTACTTC	CASSGRQVQETQYF
-	TRBD1	TRBV2	TRBJ2-7	TGTGCCAGCGACCAGGACAGGGGCGCCTACGAGCAGTACTTC	CASDQDRGAYEQYF
-	-	TRBV4-2	TRBJ1-5	TGTGCCAGCAGCCGCGAGGGACCCCCTCAGCCCCAGCATTTT	CASSREGPPQPQHF
-	-	TRBV11-2	TRBJ2-1	TGTGCCAGCAGCTCCAGCGGATATCCCTACAATGAGCAGTTCTTC	CASSSSGYPYNEQFF
-	TRBD1	TRBV2	TRBJ1-2	TGTGCCAGCAGTGCACAGGGGAGCTATGGCTACACCTTC	CASSAQGSYGYTF
-	TRBD1	TRBV7-8	TRBJ2-3	TGTGCCAGCAGCTCGGGACAGCCCGAGGTTAGCACAGATACGCAGTATTTT	CASSSGQPEVSTDTQYF
-	-	TRBV6-5	TRBJ1-2	TGTGCCAGCAGTTACTCCGGGGAGGACTATGGCTACACCTTC	CASSYSGEDYGYTF
-	-	TRBV23-1	TRBJ1-2	TGCGCCACCCGAAGGGGTCACGGCTACACCTTC	CATRRGHGYTF